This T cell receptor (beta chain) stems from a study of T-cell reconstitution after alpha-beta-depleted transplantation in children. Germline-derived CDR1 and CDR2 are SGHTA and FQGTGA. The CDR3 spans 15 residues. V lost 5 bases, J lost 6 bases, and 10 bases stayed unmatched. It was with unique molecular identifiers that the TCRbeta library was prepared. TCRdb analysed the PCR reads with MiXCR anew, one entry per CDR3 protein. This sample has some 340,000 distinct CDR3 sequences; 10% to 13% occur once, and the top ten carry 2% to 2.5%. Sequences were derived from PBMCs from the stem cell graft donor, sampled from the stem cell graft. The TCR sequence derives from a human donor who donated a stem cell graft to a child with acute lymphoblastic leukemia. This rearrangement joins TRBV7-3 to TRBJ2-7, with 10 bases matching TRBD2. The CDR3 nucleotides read TGTGCCAGCAGCACCCAATCTAGCGGGAGAACCGAGCAGTACTTC. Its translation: CASSTQSSGRTEQYF. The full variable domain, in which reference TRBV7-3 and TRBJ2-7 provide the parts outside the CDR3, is GAGVSQTPSNKVTEKGKYVELRCDPISGHTALYWYRQSLGQGPEFLIYFQGTGAADDSGLPNDRFFAVRPEGSVSTLKIQRTERGDSAVYLCASSTQSSGRTEQYFGPGTRLTVT.